The clone carrying this TCR beta chain was found a few times. Indicated time point: sample taken at primary tumor resection. Unsorted whole RNA samples from tumor, nontumor lung or frozen PBMC were sequenced. Untreated early-stage non-small cell lung cancer patients, over 55 in total, were the donors. These data belong to a study of spatial heterogeneity in lung cancer. About the research overall: Among detected sequences, beta-chain ones consistently exceeded alpha-chain ones in number.

TCRdb itself ran the 5' RACE reads through MiXCR, one entry per CDR3 protein. The repertoire holds 9,500 to 12,000 distinct CDR3 sequences, with less than 25% as singletons. Germline V gene data show CDR1 as GTSNPN and CDR2 as SVGIG (reference sequence). The CDR3 runs 13 residues. Losses at the gene ends were 4 bases for V and 8 bases for J; bases not matched to a gene: 8. The sequence was collected from a female donor with early-stage non-small cell lung cancer. The chain links TRBV30 to TRBJ1-2; 9 positions agree with TRBD1. The material was PBMCs, obtained at surgery. CDR3 bases: TGTGCCTGGACTCCTCGGGACAGGGCAGGCTACACCTTC. Its protein is CAWTPRDRAGYTF.